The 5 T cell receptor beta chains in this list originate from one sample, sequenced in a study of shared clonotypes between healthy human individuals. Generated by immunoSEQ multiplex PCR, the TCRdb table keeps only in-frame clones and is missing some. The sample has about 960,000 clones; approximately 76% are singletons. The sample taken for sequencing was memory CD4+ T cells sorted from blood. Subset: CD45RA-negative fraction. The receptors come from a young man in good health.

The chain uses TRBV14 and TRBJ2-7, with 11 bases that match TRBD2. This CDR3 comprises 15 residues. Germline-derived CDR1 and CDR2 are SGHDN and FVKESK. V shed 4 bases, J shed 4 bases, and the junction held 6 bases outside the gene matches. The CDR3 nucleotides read TGTGCCAGCAGCCGCTCTAGCGGGGGGCGTTACGAGCAGTACTTC. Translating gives CASSRSSGGRYEQYF.

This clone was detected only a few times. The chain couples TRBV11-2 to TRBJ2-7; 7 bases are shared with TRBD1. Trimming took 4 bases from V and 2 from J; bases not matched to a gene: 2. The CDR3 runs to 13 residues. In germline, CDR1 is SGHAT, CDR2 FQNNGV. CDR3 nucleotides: TGTGCCAGCAGCTCTCAGGGGGCCTACGAGCAGTACTTC. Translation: CASSSQGAYEQYF. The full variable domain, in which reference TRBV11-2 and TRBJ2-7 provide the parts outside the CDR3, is EAGVAQSPRYKIIEKRQSVAFWCNPISGHATLYWYQQILGQGPKLLIQFQNNGVVDDSQLPKDRFSAERLKGVDSTLKIQPAKLEDSAVYLCASSSQGAYEQYFGPGTRLTVT.

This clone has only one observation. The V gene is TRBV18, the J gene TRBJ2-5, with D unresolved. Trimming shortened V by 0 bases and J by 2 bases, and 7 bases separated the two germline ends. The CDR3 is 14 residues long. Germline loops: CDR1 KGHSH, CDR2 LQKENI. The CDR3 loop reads CASSPPWQQETQYF. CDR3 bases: TGTGCCAGCTCACCACCGTGGCAACAAGAGACCCAGTACTTC. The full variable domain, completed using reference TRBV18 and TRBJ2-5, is NAGVMQNPRHLVRRRGQEARLRCSPMKGHSHVYWYRQLPEEGLKFMVYLQKENIIDESGMPKERFSAEFPKEGPSILRIQQVVRGDSAAYFCASSPPWQQETQYFGPGTRLLVL.

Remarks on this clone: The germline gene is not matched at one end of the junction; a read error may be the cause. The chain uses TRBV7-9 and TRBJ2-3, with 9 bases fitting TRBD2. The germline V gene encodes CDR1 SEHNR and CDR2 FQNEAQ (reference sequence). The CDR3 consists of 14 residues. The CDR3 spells CASSVAGDTDTQYF. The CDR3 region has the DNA TGTGCCAGCAGCGTAGCGGGAGACACAGATACGCAGTATTTT. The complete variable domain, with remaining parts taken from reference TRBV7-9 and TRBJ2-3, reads DTGVSQNPRHKITKRGQNVTFRCDPISEHNRLYWYRQTLGQGPEFLTYFQNEAQLEKSRLLSDRFSAERPKGSFSTLEIQRTEQGDSAMYLCASSVAGDTDTQYFGPGTRLTVL.

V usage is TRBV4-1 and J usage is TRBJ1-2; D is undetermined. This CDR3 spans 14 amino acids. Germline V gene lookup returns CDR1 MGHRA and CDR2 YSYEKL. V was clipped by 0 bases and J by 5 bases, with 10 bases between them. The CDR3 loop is CASSQEGMVYGYTF. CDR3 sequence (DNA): TGCGCCAGCAGCCAAGAGGGAATGGTTTATGGCTACACCTTC.